This T cell receptor (beta chain) was captured by sequencing in a study of T cells in Graves' hyperthyroidism and ophthalmopathy. Study-wide context: Peripheral blood was secured at the point of initial diagnosis, before any treatment. Whole-study results and caveats: From stable hyperthyroidism, ophthalmopathy was set apart by a 13 V-J model. Blood samples included most of the expanded thyroid clonotypes exceeding 0.001.

Uncontrolled infection, other autoimmune disease, pregnancy or lactation excluded patients. Germline loops: CDR1 KGHDR, CDR2 SFDVKD. V lost 10 bases to trimming and J lost 2 bases, with 25 bases between them. CDR3 length: 17 residues. In this sample, this clonotype turned up a few times. Its antigen is unknown. Amplification of TCR beta CDR3 regions was performed using RNA transcripts as template. HTBI primers were employed in a first-round RT-PCR of the TCR CDR3. TCRdb reanalysed the multiplex PCR reads using MiXCR and keeps one entry per CDR3 protein. The sample comprises 400,000 to 600,000 distinct CDR3 sequences, 20% of which are singletons, and less than 30% rests with the top ten.

The chain joins TRBV24-1 to TRBJ2-5; perhaps TRBD1 as D (5 bases). The source material was blood. This receptor was obtained from a young man with Graves' hyperthyroidism. CDR3 amino acids: CATMEQDLWRSQETQYF. Here the CDR3 DNA reads TGTGCCACTATGGAACAGGACCTTTGGAGATCTCAAGAGACCCAGTACTTC.